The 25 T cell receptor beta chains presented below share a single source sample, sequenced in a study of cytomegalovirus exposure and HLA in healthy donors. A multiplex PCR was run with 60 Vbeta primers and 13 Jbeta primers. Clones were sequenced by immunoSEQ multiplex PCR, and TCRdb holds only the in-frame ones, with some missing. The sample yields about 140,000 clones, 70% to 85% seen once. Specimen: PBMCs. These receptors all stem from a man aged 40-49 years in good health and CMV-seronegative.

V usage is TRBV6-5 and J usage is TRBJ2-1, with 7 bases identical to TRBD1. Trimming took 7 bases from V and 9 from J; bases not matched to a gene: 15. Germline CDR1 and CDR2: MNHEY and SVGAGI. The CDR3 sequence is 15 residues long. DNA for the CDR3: TGTGCCAGCACCCAAGGACAGTGGACAGGTGTTGAGCAGTTCTTC. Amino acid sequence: CASTQGQWTGVEQFF.

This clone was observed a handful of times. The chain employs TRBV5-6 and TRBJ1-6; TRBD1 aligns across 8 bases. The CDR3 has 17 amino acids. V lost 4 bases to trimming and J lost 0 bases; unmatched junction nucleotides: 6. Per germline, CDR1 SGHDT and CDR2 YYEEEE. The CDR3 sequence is CASSVGTGSSYNSPLHF. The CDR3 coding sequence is TGTGCCAGCAGCGTTGGGACAGGCAGCTCCTATAATTCACCCCTCCACTTT. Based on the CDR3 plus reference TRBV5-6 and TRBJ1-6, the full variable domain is DAGVTQSPTHLIKTRGQQVTLRCSPKSGHDTVSWYQQALGQGPQFIFQYYEEEERQRGNFPDRFSGHQFPNYSSELNVNALLLGDSALYLCASSVGTGSSYNSPLHFGNGTRLTVT.

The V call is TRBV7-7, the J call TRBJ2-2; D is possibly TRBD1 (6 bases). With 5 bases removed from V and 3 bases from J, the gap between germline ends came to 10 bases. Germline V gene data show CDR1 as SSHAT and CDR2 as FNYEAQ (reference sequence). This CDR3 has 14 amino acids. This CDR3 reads CASSPNRDTGELFF. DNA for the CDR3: TGTGCCAGCAGCCCAAACAGGGACACCGGGGAGCTGTTTTTT. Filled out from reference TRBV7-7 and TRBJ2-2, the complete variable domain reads GAGVSQSPRYKVTKRGQDVTLRCDPISSHATLYWYQQALGQGPEFLTYFNYEAQPDKSGLPSDRFSAERPEGSISTLTIQRTEQRDSAMYRCASSPNRDTGELFFGEGSRLTVL.

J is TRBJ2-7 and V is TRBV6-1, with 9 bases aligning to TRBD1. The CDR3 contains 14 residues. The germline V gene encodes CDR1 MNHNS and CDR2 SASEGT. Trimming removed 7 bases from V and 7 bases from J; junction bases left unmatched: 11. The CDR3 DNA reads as TGTGCCAGCAAGACACAGGGGGCATCAGGGGAGCAGTACTTC. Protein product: CASKTQGASGEQYF.

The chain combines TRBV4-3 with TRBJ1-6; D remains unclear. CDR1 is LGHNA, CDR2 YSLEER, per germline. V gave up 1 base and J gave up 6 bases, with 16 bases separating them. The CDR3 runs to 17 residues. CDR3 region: CASSQVLQRVFNSPLHF. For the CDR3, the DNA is TGCGCCAGCAGCCAAGTATTACAGAGAGTTTTTAATTCACCCCTCCACTTT.

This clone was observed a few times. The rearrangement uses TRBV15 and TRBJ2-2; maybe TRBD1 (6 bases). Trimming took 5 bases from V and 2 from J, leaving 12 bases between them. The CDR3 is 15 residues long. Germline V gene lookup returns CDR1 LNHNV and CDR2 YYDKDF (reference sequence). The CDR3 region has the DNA TGTGCCACCAGCTCTCGGACAGAAAACACCGGGGAGCTGTTTTTT. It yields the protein CATSSRTENTGELFF.

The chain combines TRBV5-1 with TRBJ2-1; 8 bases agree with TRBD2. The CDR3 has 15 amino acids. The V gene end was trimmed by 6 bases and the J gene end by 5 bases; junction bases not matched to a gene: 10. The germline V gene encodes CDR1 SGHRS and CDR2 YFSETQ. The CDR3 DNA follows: TGCGCCAGCATTGGTACGGGAGGGGGGGACAATGAGCAGTTCTTC. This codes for CASIGTGGGDNEQFF.

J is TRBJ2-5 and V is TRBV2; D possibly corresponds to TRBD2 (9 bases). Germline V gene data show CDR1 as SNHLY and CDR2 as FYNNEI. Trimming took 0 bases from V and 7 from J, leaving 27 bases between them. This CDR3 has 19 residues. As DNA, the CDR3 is TGTGCCAGCAGTGAAGCGCCTAGCGGGGCCAAGGAGGGGACAGGGACCCAGTACTTC. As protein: CASSEAPSGAKEGTGTQYF.

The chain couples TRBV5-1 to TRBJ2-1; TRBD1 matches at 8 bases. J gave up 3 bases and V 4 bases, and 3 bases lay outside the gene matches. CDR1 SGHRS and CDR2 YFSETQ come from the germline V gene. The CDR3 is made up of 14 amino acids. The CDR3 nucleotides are TGCGCCAGCAGCCTAGGACAGGGCTACAATGAGCAGTTCTTC. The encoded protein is CASSLGQGYNEQFF.

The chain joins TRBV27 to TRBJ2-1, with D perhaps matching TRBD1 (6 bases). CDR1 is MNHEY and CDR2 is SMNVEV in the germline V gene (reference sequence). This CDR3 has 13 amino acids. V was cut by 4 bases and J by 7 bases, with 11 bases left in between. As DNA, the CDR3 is TGTGCCAGCAGTTCGACAGGTTTTAATGAGCAGTTCTTC. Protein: CASSSTGFNEQFF.

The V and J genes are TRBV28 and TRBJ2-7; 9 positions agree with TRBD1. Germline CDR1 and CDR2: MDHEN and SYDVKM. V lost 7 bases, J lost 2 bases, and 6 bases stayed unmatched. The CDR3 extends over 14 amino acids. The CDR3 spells CASNPRDRAYEQYF. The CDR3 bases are TGTGCCAGCAATCCCCGGGACAGGGCCTACGAGCAGTACTTC.

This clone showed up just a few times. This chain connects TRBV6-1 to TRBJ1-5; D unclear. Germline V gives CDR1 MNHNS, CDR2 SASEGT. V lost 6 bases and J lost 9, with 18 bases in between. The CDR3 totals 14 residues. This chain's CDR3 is CASRPFGDYGPQHF. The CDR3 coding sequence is TGTGCCAGCAGGCCATTCGGGGATTACGGGCCCCAGCATTTT.

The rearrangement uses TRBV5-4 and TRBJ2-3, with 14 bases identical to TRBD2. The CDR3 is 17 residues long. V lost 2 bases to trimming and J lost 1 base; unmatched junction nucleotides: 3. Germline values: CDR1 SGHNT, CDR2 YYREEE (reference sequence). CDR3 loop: CASSLGLAGGGTDTQYF. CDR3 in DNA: TGTGCCAGCAGCTTAGGACTAGCGGGGGGCGGCACAGATACGCAGTATTTT.

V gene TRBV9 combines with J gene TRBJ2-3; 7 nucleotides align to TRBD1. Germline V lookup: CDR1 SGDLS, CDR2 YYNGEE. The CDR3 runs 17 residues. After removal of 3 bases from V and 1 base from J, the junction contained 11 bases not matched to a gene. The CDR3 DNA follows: TGTGCCAGCAGCGCTTGGGACAGACGGCGGGGCACAGATACGCAGTATTTT. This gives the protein CASSAWDRRRGTDTQYF. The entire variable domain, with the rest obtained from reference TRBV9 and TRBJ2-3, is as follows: DSGVTQTPKHLITATGQRVTLRCSPRSGDLSVYWYQQSLDQGLQFLIQYYNGEERAKGNILERFSAQQFPDLHSELNLSSLELGDSALYFCASSAWDRRRGTDTQYFGPGTRLTVL.

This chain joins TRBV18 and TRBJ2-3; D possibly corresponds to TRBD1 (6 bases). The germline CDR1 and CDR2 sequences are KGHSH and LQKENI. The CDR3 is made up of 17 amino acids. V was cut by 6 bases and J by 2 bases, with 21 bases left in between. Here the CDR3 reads CASSKTTRDKNTDTQYF. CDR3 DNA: TGTGCCAGCTCCAAAACGACCCGGGACAAAAACACAGATACGCAGTATTTT.

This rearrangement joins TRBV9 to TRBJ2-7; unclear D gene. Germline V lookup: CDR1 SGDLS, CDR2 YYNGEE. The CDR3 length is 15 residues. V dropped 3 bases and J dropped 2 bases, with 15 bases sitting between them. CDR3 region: CASSGDIDDTYEQYF. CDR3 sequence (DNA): TGTGCCAGCAGCGGCGACATTGACGACACCTACGAGCAGTACTTC.

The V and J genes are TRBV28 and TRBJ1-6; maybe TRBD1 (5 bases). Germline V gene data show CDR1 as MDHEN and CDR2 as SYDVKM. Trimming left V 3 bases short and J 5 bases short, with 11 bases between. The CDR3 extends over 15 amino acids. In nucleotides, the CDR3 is TGTGCCAGCAGTTTGGAGGGGCCCCATAATTCACCCCTCCACTTT. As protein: CASSLEGPHNSPLHF. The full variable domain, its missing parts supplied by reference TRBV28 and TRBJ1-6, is DVKVTQSSRYLVKRTGEKVFLECVQDMDHENMFWYRQDPGLGLRLIYFSYDVKMKEKGDIPEGYSVSREKKERFSLILESASTNQTSMYLCASSLEGPHNSPLHFGNGTRLTVT.

This CDR3 reads CASSLGQEVSPLHF. DNA of the CDR3: TGTGCCAGCAGCTTGGGACAGGAGGTTTCACCCCTCCACTTT. This chain links TRBV11-1 with TRBJ1-6; 8 positions match TRBD1. From germline, CDR1 is SGHAT and CDR2 FQDESV (reference sequence). Trimming cost V 3 bases and J 9 bases; bases outside gene matches: 4. This CDR3 spans 14 amino acids.

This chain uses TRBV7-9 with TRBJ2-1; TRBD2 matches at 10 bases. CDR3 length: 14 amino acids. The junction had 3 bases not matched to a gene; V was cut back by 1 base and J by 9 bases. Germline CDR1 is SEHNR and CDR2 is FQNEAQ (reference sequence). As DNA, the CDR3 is TGTGCCAGCAGCTTAGAGTCTAGCGGGGGTGAGCAGTTCTTC. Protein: CASSLESSGGEQFF.

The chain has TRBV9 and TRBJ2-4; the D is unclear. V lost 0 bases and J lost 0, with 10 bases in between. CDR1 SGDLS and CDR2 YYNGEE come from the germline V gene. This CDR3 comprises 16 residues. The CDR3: CASSVGSDIAKNIQYF. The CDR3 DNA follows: TGTGCCAGCAGCGTAGGGTCAGACATAGCCAAAAACATTCAGTACTTC.

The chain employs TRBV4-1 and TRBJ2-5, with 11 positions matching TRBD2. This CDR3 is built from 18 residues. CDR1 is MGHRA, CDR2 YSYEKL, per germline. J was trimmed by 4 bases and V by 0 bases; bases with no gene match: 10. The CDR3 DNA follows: TGCGCCAGCAGCCAAGAAGGGATAGCGGGGGGGCCATTAGAGACCCAGTACTTC. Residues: CASSQEGIAGGPLETQYF.

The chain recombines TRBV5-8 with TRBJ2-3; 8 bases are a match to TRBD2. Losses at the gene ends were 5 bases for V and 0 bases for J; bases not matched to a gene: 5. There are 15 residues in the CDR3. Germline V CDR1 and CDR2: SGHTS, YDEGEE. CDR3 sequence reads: CASSFSGISTDTQYF. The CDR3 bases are TGTGCCAGCAGTTTTAGCGGGATTAGCACAGATACGCAGTATTTT.

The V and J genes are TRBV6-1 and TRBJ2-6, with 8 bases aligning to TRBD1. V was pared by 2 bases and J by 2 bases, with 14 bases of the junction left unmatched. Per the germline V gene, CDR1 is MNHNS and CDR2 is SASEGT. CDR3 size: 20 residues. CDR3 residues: CASSERTSTGVGAGANVLTF. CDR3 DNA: TGTGCCAGCAGTGAACGAACCTCGACAGGGGTAGGGGCTGGGGCCAACGTCCTGACTTTC.

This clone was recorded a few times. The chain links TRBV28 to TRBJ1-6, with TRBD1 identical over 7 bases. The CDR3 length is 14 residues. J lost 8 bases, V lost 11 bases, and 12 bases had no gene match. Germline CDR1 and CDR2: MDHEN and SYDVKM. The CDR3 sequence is CAVQTGTVDSPLHF. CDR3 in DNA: TGTGCCGTTCAAACCGGGACAGTAGATTCACCCCTCCACTTT.

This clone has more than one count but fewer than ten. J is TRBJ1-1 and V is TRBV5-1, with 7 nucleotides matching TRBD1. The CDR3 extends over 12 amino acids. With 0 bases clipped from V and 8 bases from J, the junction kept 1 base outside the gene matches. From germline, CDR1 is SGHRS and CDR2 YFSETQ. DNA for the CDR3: TGCGCCAGCAGCTTGGGGACAGGAGAAGCTTTCTTT. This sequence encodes CASSLGTGEAFF.